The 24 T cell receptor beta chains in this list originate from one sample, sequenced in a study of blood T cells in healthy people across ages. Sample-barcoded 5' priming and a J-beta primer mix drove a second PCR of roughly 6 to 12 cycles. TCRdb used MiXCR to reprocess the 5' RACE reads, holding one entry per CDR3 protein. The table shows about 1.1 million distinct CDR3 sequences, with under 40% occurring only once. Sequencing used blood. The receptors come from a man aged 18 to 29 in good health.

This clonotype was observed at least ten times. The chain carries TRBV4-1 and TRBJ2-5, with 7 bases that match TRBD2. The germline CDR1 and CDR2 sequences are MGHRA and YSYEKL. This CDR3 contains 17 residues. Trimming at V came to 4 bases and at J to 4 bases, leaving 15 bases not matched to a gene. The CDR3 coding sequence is TGCGCCAGCAGCCCCTCGACTAGCCCCTTCAGAGGAGAGACCCAGTACTTC. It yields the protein CASSPSTSPFRGETQYF.

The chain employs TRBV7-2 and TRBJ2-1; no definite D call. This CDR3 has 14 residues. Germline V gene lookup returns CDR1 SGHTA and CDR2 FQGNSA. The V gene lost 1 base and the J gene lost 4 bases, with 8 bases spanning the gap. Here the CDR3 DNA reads TGTGCCAGCAGCTTAGAAGTGACTTACAATGAGCAGTTCTTC. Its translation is CASSLEVTYNEQFF.

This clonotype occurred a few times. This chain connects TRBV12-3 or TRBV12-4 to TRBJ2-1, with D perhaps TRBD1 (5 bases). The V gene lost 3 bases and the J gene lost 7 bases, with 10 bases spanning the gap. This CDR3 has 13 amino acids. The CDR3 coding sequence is TGTGCCAGCAGTTTCAGGGTTCCAAATGAGCAGTTCTTC. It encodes CASSFRVPNEQFF.

Written as DNA, the CDR3 is TGTGCCGCCACGGGACAGGGGCTTTACTATGGCTACACCTTC. Protein: CAATGQGLYYGYTF. The genes are TRBV6-5 and TRBJ1-2, with TRBD1 matching 10 bases. The germline V gene has CDR1 MNHEY and CDR2 SVGAGI. V trimming: 11 bases; J trimming: 3 bases; junction bases outside the gene matches: 9. This CDR3 is built from 14 residues.

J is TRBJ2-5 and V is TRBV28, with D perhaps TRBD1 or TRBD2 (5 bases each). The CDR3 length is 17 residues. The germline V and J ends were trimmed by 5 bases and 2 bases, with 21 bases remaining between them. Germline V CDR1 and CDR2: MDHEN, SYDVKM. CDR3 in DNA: TGTGCCAGCAGTACTCACTTGGGGACGGCGATGCAAGAGACCCAGTACTTC. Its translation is CASSTHLGTAMQETQYF. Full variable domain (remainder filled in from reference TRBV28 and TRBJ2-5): DVKVTQSSRYLVKRTGEKVFLECVQDMDHENMFWYRQDPGLGLRLIYFSYDVKMKEKGDIPEGYSVSREKKERFSLILESASTNQTSMYLCASSTHLGTAMQETQYFGPGTRLLVL.

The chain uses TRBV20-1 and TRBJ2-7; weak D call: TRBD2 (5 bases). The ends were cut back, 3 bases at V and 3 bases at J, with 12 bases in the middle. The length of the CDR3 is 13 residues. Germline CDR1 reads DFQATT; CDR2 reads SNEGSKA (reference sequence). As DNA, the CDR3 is TGCAGTGCTAGGGCTGCACGGGACTACGAGCAGTACTTC. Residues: CSARAARDYEQYF.

The chain's CDR3 is CSAREDSVNYGYTF. The CDR3 DNA is TGCAGTGCTAGAGAGGACAGTGTCAACTATGGCTACACCTTC. The rearrangement joins TRBV20-1 to TRBJ1-2; a possible D gene is TRBD1 (6 bases). CDR3 length equals 14 residues. V was trimmed by 0 bases and J by 2 bases, leaving 10 bases between them. Germline CDR1 DFQATT, CDR2 SNEGSKA (reference sequence).

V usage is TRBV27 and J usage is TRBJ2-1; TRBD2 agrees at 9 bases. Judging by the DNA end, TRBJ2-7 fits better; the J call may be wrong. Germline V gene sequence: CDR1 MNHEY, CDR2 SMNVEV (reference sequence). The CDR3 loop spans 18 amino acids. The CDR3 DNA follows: TGTGCCAGCAGTTTAACGTCCCTAGCGGGGTCCTCCTACAATGAGCAGTACTTC. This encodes CASSLTSLAGSSYNEQYF.

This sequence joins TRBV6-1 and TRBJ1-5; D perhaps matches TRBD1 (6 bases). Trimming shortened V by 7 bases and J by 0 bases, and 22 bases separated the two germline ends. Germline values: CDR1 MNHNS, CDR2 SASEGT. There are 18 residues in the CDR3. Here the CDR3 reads CASIGGRGWGGSNQPQHF. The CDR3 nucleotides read TGTGCCAGCATCGGGGGCAGGGGATGGGGAGGTAGCAATCAGCCCCAGCATTTT.

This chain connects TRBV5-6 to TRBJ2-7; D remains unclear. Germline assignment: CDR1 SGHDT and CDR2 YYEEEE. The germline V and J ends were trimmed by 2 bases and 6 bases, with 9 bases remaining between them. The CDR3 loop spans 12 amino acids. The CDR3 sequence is CASSLRISEQYF. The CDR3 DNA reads TGTGCCAGCAGCTTAAGGATCTCCGAGCAGTACTTC.

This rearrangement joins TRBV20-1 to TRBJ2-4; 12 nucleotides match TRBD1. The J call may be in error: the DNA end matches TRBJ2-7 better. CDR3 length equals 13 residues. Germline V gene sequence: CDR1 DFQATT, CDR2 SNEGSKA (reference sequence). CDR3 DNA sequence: TGCAGTGCTGGGGGACAGGGGGCATCCGAGCAGTACTTC. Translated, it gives CSAGGQGASEQYF.

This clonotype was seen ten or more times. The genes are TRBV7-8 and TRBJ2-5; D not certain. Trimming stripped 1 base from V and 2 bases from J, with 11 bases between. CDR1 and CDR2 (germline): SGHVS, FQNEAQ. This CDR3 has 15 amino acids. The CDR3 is CASSLGRVRQETQYF. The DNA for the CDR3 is TGTGCCAGCAGCTTAGGTAGAGTCCGTCAAGAGACCCAGTACTTC.

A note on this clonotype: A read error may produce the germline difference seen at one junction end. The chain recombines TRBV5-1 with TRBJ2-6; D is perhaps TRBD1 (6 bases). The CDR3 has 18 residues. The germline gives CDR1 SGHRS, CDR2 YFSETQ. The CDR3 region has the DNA TGCGCCAGCAGCCTTAACCCAACAGGGAGCTCTGGGGCCAGCGTCCTGACTTTC. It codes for CASSLNPTGSSGASVLTF.

The CDR3 nucleotides are TGTGCCAGCAGTTGGTATCTAGCTAGCGCAGATACGCAGTATTTT. It encodes CASSWYLASADTQYF. This chain links TRBV28 with TRBJ2-3; maybe TRBD2 (6 bases). V shed 4 bases and J shed 4 bases, with 15 bases lying between them. Per germline, CDR1 MDHEN and CDR2 SYDVKM. The CDR3 has 15 residues.

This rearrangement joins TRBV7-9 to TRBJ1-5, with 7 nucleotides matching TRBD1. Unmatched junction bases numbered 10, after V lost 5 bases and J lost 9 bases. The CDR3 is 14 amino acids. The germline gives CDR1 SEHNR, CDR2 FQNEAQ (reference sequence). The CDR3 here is CASSPGTDPRPQHF. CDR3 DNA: TGTGCCAGCAGCCCCGGGACAGATCCTCGGCCCCAGCATTTT.

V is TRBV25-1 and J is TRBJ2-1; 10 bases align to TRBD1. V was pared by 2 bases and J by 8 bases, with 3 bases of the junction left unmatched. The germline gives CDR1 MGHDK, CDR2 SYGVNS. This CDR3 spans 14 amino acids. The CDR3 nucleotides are TGTGCCAGCAGTGAAGACAGGGGGCTAGATGAGCAGTTCTTC. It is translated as CASSEDRGLDEQFF. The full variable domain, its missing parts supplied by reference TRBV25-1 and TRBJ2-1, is EADIYQTPRYLVIGTGKKITLECSQTMGHDKMYWYQQDPGMELHLIHYSYGVNSTEKGDLSSESTVSRIRTEHFPLTLESARPSHTSQYLCASSEDRGLDEQFFGPGTRLTVL.

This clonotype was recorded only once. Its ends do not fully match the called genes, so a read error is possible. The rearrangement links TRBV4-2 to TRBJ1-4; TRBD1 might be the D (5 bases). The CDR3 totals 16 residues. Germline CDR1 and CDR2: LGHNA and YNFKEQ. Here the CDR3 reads CASSSQVGAENERLFF. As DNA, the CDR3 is TGTGCCAGCAGCTCCCAAGTTGGGGCAGAGAATGAAAGACTGTTTTTT.

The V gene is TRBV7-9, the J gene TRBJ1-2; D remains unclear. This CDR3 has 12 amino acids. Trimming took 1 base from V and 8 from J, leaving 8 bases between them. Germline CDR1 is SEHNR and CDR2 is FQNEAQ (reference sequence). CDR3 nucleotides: TGTGCCAGCAGCTTAGAATTCCGAGGCTACACCTTC. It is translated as CASSLEFRGYTF.

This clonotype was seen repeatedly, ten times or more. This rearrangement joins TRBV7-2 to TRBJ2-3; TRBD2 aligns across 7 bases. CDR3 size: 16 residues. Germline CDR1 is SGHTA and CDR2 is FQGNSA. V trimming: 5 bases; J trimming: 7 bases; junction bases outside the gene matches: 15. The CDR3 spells CASSPRFSGPSYTQYF. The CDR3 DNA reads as TGTGCCAGCAGCCCCCGGTTTAGCGGGCCTAGTTATACGCAGTATTTT. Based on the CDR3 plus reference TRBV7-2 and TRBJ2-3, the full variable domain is GAGVSQSPSNKVTEKGKDVELRCDPISGHTALYWYRQSLGQGLEFLIYFQGNSAPDKSGLPSDRFSAERTGGSVSTLTIQRTQQEDSAVYLCASSPRFSGPSYTQYFGPGTRLTVL.

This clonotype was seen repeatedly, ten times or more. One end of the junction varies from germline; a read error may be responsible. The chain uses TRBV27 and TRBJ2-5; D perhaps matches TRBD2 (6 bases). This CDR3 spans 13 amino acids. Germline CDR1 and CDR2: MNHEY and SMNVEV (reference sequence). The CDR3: CASSLLGGETQYF. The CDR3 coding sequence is TGTGCCAGCAGCTTATTGGGGGGAGAGACCCAGTACTTC.

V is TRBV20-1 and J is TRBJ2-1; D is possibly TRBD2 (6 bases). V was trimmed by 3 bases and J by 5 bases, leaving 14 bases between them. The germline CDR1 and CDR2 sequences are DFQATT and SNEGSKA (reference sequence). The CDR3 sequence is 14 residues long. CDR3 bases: TGCAGTGCTAGTCCCGGGGGTAGCAACAATGAGCAGTTCTTC. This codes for CSASPGGSNNEQFF.

Here the CDR3 reads CASSHPILAAQAGPYNEQFF. CDR3 nucleotide sequence: TGTGCCAGCAGCCATCCAATTTTGGCGGCACAGGCGGGGCCGTACAATGAGCAGTTCTTC. The rearrangement links TRBV3-1 to TRBJ2-1; D is perhaps TRBD2 (6 bases). With 3 bases removed from V and 4 bases from J, the gap between germline ends came to 28 bases. The germline gives CDR1 LGHDT, CDR2 YNNKEL (reference sequence). The CDR3 runs 20 residues.

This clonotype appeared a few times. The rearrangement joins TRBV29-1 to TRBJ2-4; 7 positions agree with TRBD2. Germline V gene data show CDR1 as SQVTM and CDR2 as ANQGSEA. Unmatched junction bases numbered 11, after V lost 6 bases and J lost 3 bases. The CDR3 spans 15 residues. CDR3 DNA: TGCAGCGTGGGGGGGGACCCGCGAGGCAAAAACATTCAGTACTTC. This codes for CSVGGDPRGKNIQYF.

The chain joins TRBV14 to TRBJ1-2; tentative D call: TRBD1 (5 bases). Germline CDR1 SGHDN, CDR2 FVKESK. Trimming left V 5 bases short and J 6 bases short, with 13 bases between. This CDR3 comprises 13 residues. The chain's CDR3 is CASSEVDTDGYTF. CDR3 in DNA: TGTGCCAGCAGCGAAGTGGACACTGATGGCTACACCTTC.